This is a list of T cell receptor beta chains from one sample in a study of blood T cell repertoires in COVID-19. The repertoire was sequenced with immunoSEQ multiplex PCR; TCRdb's copy has only in-frame clones and lacks some. In the table there are around 170,000 clones, 65% to 90% of which are singletons. The sequenced sample consisted of peripheral blood. The receptor set was obtained from a human donor in a cohort sampled during active COVID-19. Each CDR3 is given with its conserved first and last residue. D genes are given only for firm matches. Clone size appears in some rows only: once, few, many, or a class for an expanded clone.

CDR3	size	D	V	J
CASSYFNRLAAYEQYF	once	TRBD2	TRBV6-6	TRBJ2-7
CASSDGGGPYEQYF	.	.	TRBV9	TRBJ2-7
CASSFQGARTNYGYTF	.	TRBD1	TRBV5-5	TRBJ1-2
CASSSPQRVYNEQFF	few	.	TRBV7-8	TRBJ2-1
CASSSLAGMTYEQYF	.	TRBD2	TRBV28	TRBJ2-7
CASSIGSGRAEAFF	.	.	TRBV19	TRBJ1-1
CAIGLAGGPGTGELFF	once	TRBD2	TRBV10-3	TRBJ2-2
CASSLGEVRETQYF	.	.	TRBV28	TRBJ2-5
CASSFLFTPYEQYF	.	.	TRBV27	TRBJ2-7
CASSLGQGVTDTQYF	.	TRBD1	TRBV5-6	TRBJ2-3